This is a list of T cell receptor beta chains from one sample in a study of Ad26.COV2.S vaccination and SARS-CoV-2 variants. Profiling relied on immunoSEQ multiplex PCR, and the TCRdb table lists in-frame clones only, not all of them. Of under 250,000 clones listed, about 83% were seen once; the top ten hold about 2.7%. The sample in question was peripheral blood, obtained in a trial of Ad26.COV2.S vaccine versus placebo. The source is a person between 18 and 60 years old who received the Ad26.COV2.S COVID-19 vaccine or a placebo. Both conserved end residues are part of each CDR3. A D gene is named only where the DNA matches it firmly. Not all rows give a size; the values are once, few, many and, for expanded clones, a class.

d_call j_call v_call clone_size cdr3_aa cdr3_nt
NA TRBJ2-2 TRBV5-5 NA CATRDFSYGELFF TGTGCCACCCGGGACTTCTCATACGGGGAGCTGTTTTTT
NA TRBJ2-1 TRBV5-1 NA CASSLEGLRGGEQFF TGCGCCAGCAGCTTGGAGGGACTCCGCGGCGGTGAGCAGTTCTTC
NA TRBJ1-6 TRBV6-5 NA CASRPPQGLGVLHF TGTGCCAGCAGACCCCCTCAGGGCCTAGGCGTCCTCCACTTT
TRBD2 TRBJ2-7 TRBV4-1 once CASSRLAGSYEQYF TGCGCCAGCAGCCGATTAGCGGGGTCCTACGAGCAGTACTTC
NA TRBJ1-4 TRBV30 NA CAWSVSAATEGKLFF TGTGCCTGGAGTGTATCGGCCGCAACCGAGGGAAAACTGTTTTTT
TRBD2 TRBJ2-1 TRBV4-3 few CASSQNRAGGYNEQFF TGCGCCAGCAGCCAAAATCGAGCGGGGGGGTACAATGAGCAGTTCTTC
NA TRBJ2-2 TRBV2 NA CASKREAVYTGELFF TGTGCCAGCAAAAGGGAAGCGGTCTACACCGGGGAGCTGTTTTTT
TRBD1 TRBJ2-6 TRBV29-1 NA CSVESWTGSSSGANVLTF TGCAGCGTTGAATCCTGGACAGGCTCCAGCTCTGGGGCCAACGTCCTGACTTTC
NA TRBJ2-1 TRBV9 NA CASSSMESGFIYNEQFF TGTGCCAGCAGCTCCATGGAGAGCGGTTTTATCTACAATGAGCAGTTCTTC
NA TRBJ1-5 TRBV2 NA CASSETANQPQHF TGTGCCAGCAGTGAGACGGCAAATCAGCCCCAGCATTTT
NA TRBJ2-4 TRBV4-3 NA CASSQGPGGKNIQYF TGCGCCAGCAGCCAAGGACCCGGGGGCAAAAACATTCAGTACTTC
TRBD1 TRBJ1-5 TRBV3-1/TRBV3-2 NA CASSTTGGAGQPQHF TGTGCCAGCAGCACCACAGGGGGCGCAGGTCAGCCCCAGCATTTT
NA TRBJ2-3 TRBV24-1 NA CATSDPIGYTDTQYF TGTGCCACCAGTGATCCCATCGGGTACACAGATACGCAGTATTTT
NA TRBJ1-1 TRBV5-6 NA CASSPSLGVRRDTEAFF TGTGCCAGCAGCCCTTCCCTCGGTGTCAGACGGGACACTGAAGCTTTCTTT
NA TRBJ1-1 TRBV19 NA CASSMGLQMNTEAFF TGTGCCAGTAGTATGGGTTTACAGATGAACACTGAAGCTTTCTTT
NA TRBJ1-2 TRBV19 NA CASKWGAYGYTF TGTGCCAGTAAGTGGGGCGCCTATGGCTACACCTTC
NA TRBJ1-1 TRBV20-1 NA CSATRGEAFF TGCAGTGCTACCCGGGGGGAAGCTTTCTTT
NA TRBJ2-7 TRBV7-9 NA CASSLAGDYYEQYF TGTGCCAGCAGCTTAGCGGGCGATTACTACGAGCAGTACTTC
NA TRBJ1-5 TRBV5-1 few CASSLGTEWGNQPQHF TGCGCCAGCAGCTTGGGGACAGAATGGGGCAATCAGCCCCAGCATTTT
NA TRBJ2-5 TRBV15 NA CATSAGHAQETQYF TGTGCCACCAGCGCCGGACATGCGCAAGAGACCCAGTACTTC
NA TRBJ1-2 TRBV12-3/TRBV12-4 NA CASKLRGDGYTF TGTGCCAGCAAGTTGCGAGGGGACGGCTACACCTTC
TRBD2 TRBJ2-3 TRBV18 NA CASSHGLAVTDTQYF TGTGCCAGCTCACACGGACTAGCGGTCACAGATACGCAGTATTTT
TRBD2 TRBJ2-5 TRBV24-1 NA CATSRGTSGLGETQYF TGTGCCACCAGTAGGGGGACTAGCGGGCTTGGGGAGACCCAGTACTTC
NA TRBJ2-2 TRBV6-6 NA CASSFPDSPNTGELFF TGTGCCAGCAGTTTCCCCGACTCTCCGAACACCGGGGAGCTGTTTTTT
NA TRBJ2-3 TRBV30 NA CAWSIPGGPTDTQYF TGTGCCTGGAGTATCCCAGGGGGGCCAACAGATACGCAGTATTTT
TRBD1 TRBJ1-5 TRBV27 NA CASSFGQGNQPQHF TGTGCCAGCAGTTTTGGACAGGGTAATCAGCCCCAGCATTTT
TRBD2 TRBJ2-1 TRBV24-1 NA CAPDWREGYNEQFF TGTGCTCCCGATTGGCGGGAGGGGTACAATGAGCAGTTCTTC
TRBD2 TRBJ2-3 TRBV3-1/TRBV3-2 NA CASSSRPSSGEDTQYF TGTGCCAGCAGCTCACGTCCCTCCAGCGGGGAAGATACGCAGTATTTT
NA TRBJ1-1 TRBV4-2 few CASSQSYRVMNTEAFF TGTGCCAGCAGCCAAAGCTACAGGGTTATGAACACTGAAGCTTTCTTT
NA TRBJ2-7 TRBV7-9 NA CASSLATARYSYEQYF TGTGCCAGCAGCCTCGCTACAGCTCGATACTCCTACGAGCAGTACTTC
NA TRBJ2-1 TRBV27 NA CASSSLAYNEQFF TGTGCCAGCAGTTCCCTAGCCTACAATGAGCAGTTCTTC
NA TRBJ2-3 TRBV9 NA CASSVEGGADTQYF TGTGCCAGCAGCGTAGAGGGGGGCGCAGATACGCAGTATTTT
NA TRBJ1-1 TRBV4-1 once CASSPPWNTEAFF TGCGCCAGCAGCCCCCCCTGGAACACTGAAGCTTTCTTT
NA TRBJ1-6 TRBV30 NA CAWSVQRTSGSYNSPLHF TGTGCCTGGAGTGTACAAAGGACATCTGGCTCCTATAATTCACCCCTCCACTTT
NA TRBJ1-3 TRBV23-1 NA CASSPGTASGNTIYF TGCGCCAGCAGCCCCGGGACGGCCTCTGGAAACACCATATATTTT
NA TRBJ2-4 TRBV12-3/TRBV12-4 NA CASRRWAKNIQYF TGTGCCAGCAGGAGGTGGGCCAAAAACATTCAGTACTTC
NA TRBJ1-1 TRBV5-1 NA CASSSDGSSMNTEAFF TGCGCCAGCAGCTCGGACGGGAGCTCCATGAACACTGAAGCTTTCTTT